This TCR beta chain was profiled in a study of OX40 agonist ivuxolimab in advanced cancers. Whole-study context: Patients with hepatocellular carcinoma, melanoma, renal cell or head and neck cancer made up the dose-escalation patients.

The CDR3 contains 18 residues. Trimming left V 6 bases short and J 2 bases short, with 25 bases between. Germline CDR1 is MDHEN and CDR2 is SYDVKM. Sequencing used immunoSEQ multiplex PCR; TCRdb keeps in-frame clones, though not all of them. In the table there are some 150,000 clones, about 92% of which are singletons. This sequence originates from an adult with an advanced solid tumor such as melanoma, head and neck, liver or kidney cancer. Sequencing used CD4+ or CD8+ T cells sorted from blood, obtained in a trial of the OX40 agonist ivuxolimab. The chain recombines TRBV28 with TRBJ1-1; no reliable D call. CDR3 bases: TGTGCCAGCAGCCCAGGCCAGCGTTTCCCAAAACTCAACACTGAAGCTTTCTTT. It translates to CASSPGQRFPKLNTEAFF.